This T cell receptor (beta chain) was found in a study of cytomegalovirus exposure and HLA in healthy donors. Study-level points and caveats: In an earlier analysis, productive rearrangement rates for most beta V segments clustered near 87% or 30%.

A remark on this clone: Its antigen is not identified.

With 4 bases removed from V and 2 bases from J, the gap between germline ends came to 18 bases. This CDR3 is built from 16 residues. Germline V gene data show CDR1 as SGHKS and CDR2 as YYEKEE (reference sequence). 13 Jbeta primers and 60 Vbeta primers were used for the PCR. Assay: immunoSEQ multiplex PCR; the TCRdb copy retains only in-frame clones and omits some. This repertoire shows tens of thousands of clones, roughly 75% found once; its top ten account for over 7.5%. The sequencing input was PBMCs. The chain carries TRBV5-5 and TRBJ2-5; the D gene is possibly TRBD1 (6 bases). This TCR was recovered from a man in his sixties in good health and CMV-seropositive. CDR3 sequence: CASSQGTVTLQETQYF. As DNA, the CDR3 is TGTGCCAGCAGCCAGGGGACGGTCACCCTTCAAGAGACCCAGTACTTC.